The present T cell receptor (beta chain) was sequenced within a study of blood T cell repertoires in COVID-19. Study-level information: The United States, Italy and Spain supplied acute and convalescent COVID-19 samples. T cells, B-cell-depleted T cells, or PBMCs provided the cDNA or gDNA that served as material.

In the source study's methods: Estimates of nucleated cell counts were drawn from the amplification of reference gene primers. Sequenced by immunoSEQ multiplex PCR; TCRdb stores in-frame clones only, minus some. From that table come the V and J calls and clone size; the DNA was used to work out D and trimming. Of 150,000 to 200,000 clones listed, more than 75% are singletons. The CDR3 is made up of 14 amino acids. CDR1 is MNHEY and CDR2 is SMNVEV in the germline V gene (reference sequence). Trimming took 6 bases from V and 0 from J, leaving 11 bases between them. The chain carries TRBV27 and TRBJ1-1, with D perhaps TRBD1 (6 bases). Sequenced input: peripheral blood. The TCR comes from a woman aged 70-85 years with acute or convalescent COVID-19. CDR3 amino acids: CASRPQGLNTEAFF. In DNA, the CDR3 is TGTGCCAGCAGGCCTCAGGGGTTGAACACTGAAGCTTTCTTT.